Listed here are 19 T cell receptor beta chains from one sample, sequenced in a study of identical twins' blood T cells. TCRdb re-called the 5' RACE reads through MiXCR, storing one row per CDR3 protein. The table lists a few hundred thousand distinct CDR3 sequences, roughly 30% of them singletons. What was sequenced was PBMCs. These receptors were taken from a woman aged 18-49 years in good health.

This clonotype was picked up a small number of times. The V call is TRBV3-1, the J call TRBJ1-5; D unresolved. Germline loops: CDR1 LGHDT, CDR2 YNNKEL (reference sequence). This CDR3 is built from 15 residues. The V and J ends lost 2 bases and 5 bases respectively, with 13 bases between them. CDR3 DNA: TGTGCCAGCAGCCAAAGTCCGTCACAACATCAGCCCCAGCATTTT. Translated, it gives CASSQSPSQHQPQHF. The variable domain in full, with the rest retrieved from reference TRBV3-1 and TRBJ1-5, is DTAVSQTPKYLVTQMGNDKSIKCEQNLGHDTMYWYKQDSKKFLKIMFSYNNKELIINETVPNRFSPKSPDKAHLNLHINSLELGDSAVYFCASSQSPSQHQPQHFGDGTRLSIL.

The genes are TRBV7-9 and TRBJ2-2; 9 bases are shared with TRBD2. The V gene end was trimmed by 6 bases and the J gene end by 5 bases; junction bases not matched to a gene: 10. This CDR3 is 16 amino acids long. Germline V gene lookup returns CDR1 SEHNR and CDR2 FQNEAQ (reference sequence). CDR3 nucleotides: TGTGCCAGCAGGACAGCTAGCGGGGATACGACCGGGGAGCTGTTTTTT. The encoded protein is CASRTASGDTTGELFF. Variable domain in full (rest from reference TRBV7-9 and TRBJ2-2): DTGVSQNPRHKITKRGQNVTFRCDPISEHNRLYWYRQTLGQGPEFLTYFQNEAQLEKSRLLSDRFSAERPKGSFSTLEIQRTEQGDSAMYLCASRTASGDTTGELFFGEGSRLTVL.

The V call is TRBV11-2, the J call TRBJ2-1; 11 bases fit TRBD2. Germline CDR1 is SGHAT and CDR2 is FQNNGV. The CDR3 runs to 18 residues. The V and J ends lost 5 bases and 2 bases, in that order; junction bases with no gene match: 11. CDR3 region: CASSLRTSGLMPYNEQFF. In nucleotides, the CDR3 is TGTGCCAGCAGCCTAAGGACTAGCGGGCTGATGCCCTACAATGAGCAGTTCTTC.

This clonotype was detected only a few times. This chain links TRBV5-5 with TRBJ1-1; D is unresolved. The CDR3 covers 12 residues. Germline CDR1 SGHKS, CDR2 YYEKEE (reference sequence). Trimming took 4 bases from V and 10 from J, leaving 14 bases between them. For the CDR3, the DNA is TGTGCCAGCAGCAACATCGGGGTTGGAGCTTTCTTT. Amino acids: CASSNIGVGAFF.

This clonotype was counted between two and nine times. The chain is built from TRBV19 and TRBJ2-7; D may be TRBD1 or TRBD2 (5 bases each). There are 14 residues in the CDR3. V was clipped by 10 bases and J by 2 bases, with 18 bases between them. Germline CDR1 reads LNHDA; CDR2 reads SQIVND (reference sequence). DNA for the CDR3: TGTGCCACCAGGATCGGGACGGAAGCCTACGAGCAGTACTTC. Its translation is CATRIGTEAYEQYF.

Remarks on this clonotype: Just one base apart from a much larger clone, this may be a read error. V and J are TRBV2 and TRBJ1-2; D gene unclear. Trimming shortened V by 6 bases and J by 3 bases, and 14 bases separated the two germline ends. This CDR3 spans 14 amino acids. The V gene's germline CDR1 is SNHLY and CDR2 FYNNEI. In nucleotides, the CDR3 is TGTGCCAGCAGAATCGACGGAACCTACTATGGCTACACCTTC. This translates into CASRIDGTYYGYTF.

The gene calls are TRBV20-1 and TRBJ1-1; D is possibly TRBD1 (5 bases). Trimming left V 2 bases short and J 4 bases short, with 17 bases between. This CDR3 is built from 15 residues. Germline lookup yields CDR1 DFQATT and CDR2 SNEGSKA (reference sequence). CDR3 region: CSARPSGGGSTEAFF. The CDR3 bases are TGCAGTGCTAGACCCAGCGGGGGTGGGAGCACTGAAGCTTTCTTT.

The chain couples TRBV5-1 to TRBJ1-4; D might be TRBD1 (6 bases). CDR3 length equals 15 residues. The V gene's germline CDR1 is SGHRS and CDR2 YFSETQ. V gave up 0 bases and J gave up 8 bases, with 14 bases separating them. The CDR3 loop reads CASSLEGRGNEKLFF. CDR3 DNA sequence: TGCGCCAGCAGCTTGGAGGGCAGGGGTAACGAAAAACTGTTTTTT.

This clonotype turned up a few times. The chain joins TRBV7-8 to TRBJ1-2, with TRBD1 as a possible D gene (5 bases). V lost 1 base and J 4 bases, leaving 13 bases between the germline ends. The CDR3 is made up of 15 amino acids. Germline CDR1 and CDR2: SGHVS and FQNEAQ. The CDR3 here is CASSLEGLTSYGYTF. DNA of the CDR3: TGTGCCAGCAGCTTAGAGGGGCTTACGTCCTATGGCTACACCTTC.

This clonotype was observed a handful of times. The CDR3 region has the DNA TGCAGCGTTGAGGTGGGAAAAAACGAGCAGTACTTC. It yields the protein CSVEVGKNEQYF. The rearrangement links TRBV29-1 to TRBJ2-7; D remains ambiguous. The CDR3 spans 12 residues. Germline V gives CDR1 SQVTM, CDR2 ANQGSEA. With 3 bases removed from V and 5 bases from J, the gap between germline ends came to 11 bases.

V usage is TRBV5-1 and J usage is TRBJ2-1; TRBD2 aligns across 9 bases. The CDR3 runs 16 residues. Germline V lookup: CDR1 SGHRS, CDR2 YFSETQ. The junction had 6 bases not matched to a gene; V was cut back by 1 base and J by 4 bases. The CDR3 region has the DNA TGCGCCAGCAGCTTGAACGGACTAGCGCAATACAATGAGCAGTTCTTC. Translated: CASSLNGLAQYNEQFF.

The J gene is TRBJ1-1, the V gene TRBV6-5; 8 nucleotides match TRBD1. The ends lost 8 bases at V and 4 bases at J; junction bases unmatched: 9. Germline V gives CDR1 MNHEY, CDR2 SVGAGI. The CDR3 has 14 residues. CDR3 in DNA: TGTGCCAGCGTAACCCCAGGGGGCGGCACTGAAGCTTTCTTT. Translating gives CASVTPGGGTEAFF.

This clonotype has more than one count but fewer than ten. The gene calls are TRBV6-5 and TRBJ2-1, with TRBD1 matching over 8 bases. The CDR3 sequence is 17 residues long. Trimming at V came to 2 bases and at J to 3 bases, leaving 9 bases not matched to a gene. Germline assignment: CDR1 MNHEY and CDR2 SVGAGI. The CDR3 DNA reads as TGTGCCAGCAGTTACAGCCGACAGGGGTTAGTCTACAATGAGCAGTTCTTC. Its protein product is CASSYSRQGLVYNEQFF.

With regard to this clonotype: Given a much more abundant clone one base away, this may be a read error. The chain uses TRBV20-1 and TRBJ1-1; D unclear. This CDR3 has 11 residues. CDR1 and CDR2 from the germline V gene are DFQATT and SNEGSKA (reference sequence). The CDR3 protein is CGAFRVPEAFF. For the CDR3, the DNA is TGCGGTGCTTTCCGGGTGCCTGAAGCTTTCTTT.

This chain's CDR3 is CASSRGRSTTDTQYF. CDR3 coding DNA: TGTGCCAGCAGCCGGGGGAGATCCACCACAGATACGCAGTATTTT. The chain combines TRBV11-2 with TRBJ2-3, with D perhaps matching TRBD2 (6 bases). The ends were cut back, 5 bases at V and 2 bases at J, with 14 bases in the middle. Germline V lookup: CDR1 SGHAT, CDR2 FQNNGV. CDR3 length: 15 residues.

The gene calls are TRBV6-2 or TRBV6-3 and TRBJ1-1; D is unresolved. This CDR3 spans 15 amino acids. Trimming cost V 5 bases and J 1 base, with 14 bases left between them. CDR1 and CDR2 from the germline V gene are MNHEY and SVGEGT. CDR3 loop: CASSLTSTENTEAFF. The DNA of the CDR3 is TGTGCCAGCAGTCTAACCTCCACAGAGAACACTGAAGCTTTCTTT.

This chain connects TRBV6-5 to TRBJ2-3; weak D call: TRBD2 (5 bases). Per the germline V gene, CDR1 is MNHEY and CDR2 is SVGAGI. Trimming pared 6 bases from V and 6 bases from J, leaving 16 bases between. The CDR3 is made up of 14 amino acids. CDR3 residues: CASRPVIATDTQYF. The CDR3 bases are TGTGCCAGCAGACCCGTTATAGCGACTGATACGCAGTATTTT.

The chain combines TRBV5-1 with TRBJ2-2; tentative D call: TRBD1 (5 bases). The CDR3 contains 14 residues. CDR1 is SGHRS and CDR2 is YFSETQ in the germline V gene. Trimming pared 6 bases from V and 4 bases from J, leaving 13 bases between. CDR3 DNA sequence: TGCGCCAGCAATGCAGGGTTGGCCACCGGGGAGCTGTTTTTT. Its translation: CASNAGLATGELFF. Looking up the rest from reference TRBV5-1 and TRBJ2-2 gives the full variable domain: KAGVTQTPRYLIKTRGQQVTLSCSPISGHRSVSWYQQTPGQGLQFLFEYFSETQRNKGNFPGRFSGRQFSNSRSEMNVSTLELGDSALYLCASNAGLATGELFFGEGSRLTVL.

The gene calls are TRBV9 and TRBJ1-5; D is uncertain. CDR1 and CDR2 (germline): SGDLS, YYNGEE. Trimming shortened V by 3 bases and J by 6 bases, and 16 bases separated the two germline ends. This CDR3 has 15 amino acids. The CDR3 nucleotides read TGTGCCAGCAGCGAGGATGGAGTGGGAAGTCAGCCCCAGCATTTT. As protein: CASSEDGVGSQPQHF.